These 7 T cell receptor beta chains came from one sample sequenced in a study of Graves' ophthalmopathy and Graves' hyperthyroidism. The authors amplified TCR beta CDR3 regions, and they did so from RNA transcripts for repertoire sequencing. The workflow started with a first-round RT-PCR run with HTBI primers and then moved on to a second-round multiplex PCR. TCRdb called the multiplex PCR reads again in MiXCR, with one record for every CDR3 protein. The table lists under 250,000 distinct CDR3 sequences, roughly 21% of them singletons. The sample was peripheral blood. These receptors were obtained from a woman in her forties or fifties with Graves' ophthalmopathy.

Ten or more counts support this clonotype. The chain recombines TRBV19 with TRBJ1-1; D ambiguous. Between the trimmed V and J ends, which lost 5 bases and 5 bases, there was a span of 12 bases. Germline V gene sequence: CDR1 LNHDA, CDR2 SQIVND (reference sequence). The CDR3 contains 13 residues. In DNA, the CDR3 is TGTGCCAGTAGTGATAGGACGAGGACTGAAGCTTTCTTT. Translating gives CASSDRTRTEAFF. The full variable domain, its missing parts supplied by reference TRBV19 and TRBJ1-1, is DGGITQSPKYLFRKEGQNVTLSCEQNLNHDAMYWYRQDPGQGLRLIYYSQIVNDFQKGDIAEGYSVSREKKESFPLTVTSAQKNPTAFYLCASSDRTRTEAFFGQGTRLTVV.

The chain carries TRBV20-1 and TRBJ2-5, with a tentative D call TRBD2 (5 bases). Trimming took off 3 bases at V and 5 bases at J, with 10 bases between the two ends. The CDR3 contains 12 residues. The V gene's germline CDR1 is DFQATT and CDR2 SNEGSKA (reference sequence). CDR3 bases: TGCAGTGCTAGTAGTCCGGGGGAGACCCAGTACTTC. Its protein is CSASSPGETQYF.

This clonotype has at least ten counts. The chain carries TRBV5-6 and TRBJ2-5, with TRBD2 matching over 9 bases. Germline CDR1 reads SGHDT; CDR2 reads YYEEEE. The CDR3 has 16 amino acids. V lost 5 bases and J lost 5; bases outside the gene matches: 13. Here the CDR3 reads CASRSLGLRGGETQYF. Written as DNA, the CDR3 is TGTGCCAGCAGGAGCTTGGGGCTGCGGGGGGGGGAGACCCAGTACTTC.

This clonotype was recorded at least ten times. The genes are TRBV2 and TRBJ2-5, with D possibly TRBD2 on 6 matching bases. Trimming shortened V by 4 bases and J by 2 bases, and 14 bases separated the two germline ends. Germline V gene sequence: CDR1 SNHLY, CDR2 FYNNEI. The CDR3 is 15 residues long. The CDR3 loop is CASSVRGGLQETQYF. The CDR3 nucleotides read TGTGCCAGCAGTGTGCGGGGAGGCCTTCAAGAGACCCAGTACTTC.

This clonotype was seen more than once but under ten times. CDR3 protein: CASSGGRVTGELFF. The CDR3 bases are TGTGCCAGCAGTGGCGGGAGAGTCACCGGGGAGCTGTTTTTT. This chain joins TRBV2 and TRBJ2-2; the match to TRBD2 covers 7 bases. Trimming at V came to 4 bases and at J to 4 bases, leaving 3 bases not matched to a gene. Germline values: CDR1 SNHLY, CDR2 FYNNEI. The CDR3 runs to 14 residues.

This clonotype was seen only a few times. The chain has TRBV27 and TRBJ1-5; TRBD1 is a possible D gene (6 bases). Germline lookup yields CDR1 MNHEY and CDR2 SMNVEV (reference sequence). V was shortened by 0 bases and J by 3 bases, with 12 bases between the two germline ends. The CDR3 has 16 residues. CDR3 nucleotide sequence: TGTGCCAGCAGTTTATCGGGGGACACTAACAATCAGCCCCAGCATTTT. Encoded protein: CASSLSGDTNNQPQHF.

The chain combines TRBV5-1 with TRBJ2-7, with 11 bases identical to TRBD2. CDR3 length: 15 amino acids. The germline gives CDR1 SGHRS, CDR2 YFSETQ. Unmatched junction bases numbered 6, after V lost 4 bases and J lost 3 bases. The CDR3 region has the DNA TGCGCCAGCAGCACCACTAGCGGGAGAAGCTACGAGCAGTACTTC. This translates into CASSTTSGRSYEQYF.